These 10 T cell receptor beta chains were all obtained from the same sample, sequenced in a study of cytomegalovirus exposure and HLA in healthy donors. The PCR made use of 60 Vbeta and 13 Jbeta primers. Profiling relied on immunoSEQ multiplex PCR, and the TCRdb table lists in-frame clones only, not all of them. The table shows around 100,000 clones, with 70% occurring only once. Material: PBMCs. The receptors shown here come from a man younger than 40 in good health and CMV-seropositive.

The chain links TRBV9 to TRBJ1-1, with D tentatively TRBD1 (5 bases). Germline V lookup: CDR1 SGDLS, CDR2 YYNGEE. The CDR3 is 14 amino acids. Between the trimmed V and J ends, which lost 0 bases and 5 bases, there was a span of 11 bases. CDR3 loop: CASSVAPAGTEAFF. The CDR3 DNA sequence: TGTGCCAGCAGCGTAGCCCCGGCAGGGACTGAAGCTTTCTTT.

This chain joins TRBV11-2 and TRBJ1-3; weak D call: TRBD1 (6 bases). Germline CDR1 is SGHAT and CDR2 is FQNNGV. Trimming cost V 4 bases and J 3 bases, with 19 bases left between them. The CDR3 is made up of 17 amino acids. CDR3 DNA sequence: TGTGCCAGCAGCTCAGGGAGGGGGGGGAGAAGTGGAAACACCATATATTTT. Its translation is CASSSGRGGRSGNTIYF.

The chain joins TRBV10-2 to TRBJ2-1, with D uncertain. The CDR3 sequence is 16 residues long. Germline loops: CDR1 WSHSY, CDR2 SAAADI. V gave up 1 base and J gave up 1 base, with 11 bases separating them. CDR3 in amino acids: CASSELAGLSYNEQFF. DNA for the CDR3: TGCGCCAGCAGTGAGTTAGCCGGCTTATCCTACAATGAGCAGTTCTTC.

This chain joins TRBV9 and TRBJ2-2; TRBD1 might be the D (5 bases). Germline assignment: CDR1 SGDLS and CDR2 YYNGEE. Trimming left V 0 bases short and J 3 bases short, with 9 bases between. CDR3 size: 15 residues. For the CDR3, the DNA is TGTGCCAGCAGCGTAGTAGGGGCTCACACCGGGGAGCTGTTTTTT. Amino acid sequence: CASSVVGAHTGELFF.

The chain joins TRBV5-1 to TRBJ1-1, with D perhaps TRBD1 (5 bases). Germline-derived CDR1 and CDR2 are SGHRS and YFSETQ. V lost 4 bases to trimming and J lost 0 bases, with 16 bases between them. This CDR3 spans 16 amino acids. The CDR3 protein is CASSGGTDVMNTEAFF. For the CDR3, the DNA is TGCGCCAGCAGCGGGGGGACGGATGTCATGAACACTGAAGCTTTCTTT.

Notes on this clone: The junction differs from germline at one of its ends, possibly a read error. Other nucleotide sequences from this sample produce the same CDR3. The gene calls are TRBV13 and TRBJ1-1, with TRBD1 matching over 8 bases. The CDR3 has 16 residues. CDR1 is PRHDT, CDR2 FYEKMQ, per germline (reference sequence). The CDR3 is CASSLLGQGMNTEAFF. For the CDR3, the DNA is TGTGCCAGCAGCTTACTCGGACAGGGTATGAACACTGAAGCCTTCTTT.

This clone appeared once. The chain uses TRBV5-1 and TRBJ1-2; 10 nucleotides match TRBD1. The V gene end was trimmed by 2 bases and the J gene end by 4 bases; junction bases not matched to a gene: 11. This CDR3 is 17 amino acids long. Germline loops: CDR1 SGHRS, CDR2 YFSETQ. The CDR3 is CASSFLTIRDRGYGYTF. The CDR3 bases are TGCGCCAGCAGCTTTCTAACAATACGGGACAGGGGCTATGGCTACACCTTC.

The rearrangement joins TRBV9 to TRBJ1-6, with D tentatively TRBD1 (5 bases). The CDR3 sequence is 15 residues long. Trimming pared 0 bases from V and 8 bases from J, leaving 12 bases between. The germline V gene has CDR1 SGDLS and CDR2 YYNGEE. The CDR3 DNA reads as TGTGCCAGCAGCGTAGATGTGGGGGGGGATTCACCCCTCCACTTT. It codes for CASSVDVGGDSPLHF. The entire variable domain, with the rest obtained from reference TRBV9 and TRBJ1-6, is as follows: DSGVTQTPKHLITATGQRVTLRCSPRSGDLSVYWYQQSLDQGLQFLIQYYNGEERAKGNILERFSAQQFPDLHSELNLSSLELGDSALYFCASSVDVGGDSPLHFGNGTRLTVT.

The rearrangement links TRBV12-5 to TRBJ2-5; the match to TRBD1 covers 9 bases. CDR1 is LGHNT and CDR2 is FRNRAP in the germline V gene. With V trimmed by 5 bases and J by 3 bases, 7 bases remained unmatched. The CDR3 consists of 15 residues. The CDR3 loop is CASGDGRQGEETQYF. For the CDR3, the DNA is TGTGCTAGTGGTGACGGCAGACAGGGGGAAGAGACCCAGTACTTC.

This chain links TRBV2 with TRBJ2-1; 9 nucleotides agree with TRBD2. J lost 8 bases, V lost 8 bases, and 7 bases had no gene match. Germline CDR1 SNHLY, CDR2 FYNNEI. The CDR3 is made up of 13 amino acids. The CDR3 DNA follows: TGTGCCAGCCGGGGACTAGCCGGGGATGAGCAGTTCTTC. This gives the protein CASRGLAGDEQFF.